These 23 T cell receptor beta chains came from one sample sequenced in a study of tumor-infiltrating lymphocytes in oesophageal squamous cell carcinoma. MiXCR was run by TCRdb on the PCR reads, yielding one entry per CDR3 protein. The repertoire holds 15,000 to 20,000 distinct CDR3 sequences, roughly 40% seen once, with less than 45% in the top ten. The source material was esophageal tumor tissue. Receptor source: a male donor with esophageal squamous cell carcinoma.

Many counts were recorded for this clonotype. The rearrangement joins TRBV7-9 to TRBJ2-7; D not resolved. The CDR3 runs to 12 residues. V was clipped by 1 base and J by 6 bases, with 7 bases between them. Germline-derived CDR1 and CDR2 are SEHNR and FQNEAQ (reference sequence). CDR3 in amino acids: CASSLEWAEQYF. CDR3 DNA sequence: TGTGCCAGCAGCTTAGAATGGGCCGAGCAGTACTTC.

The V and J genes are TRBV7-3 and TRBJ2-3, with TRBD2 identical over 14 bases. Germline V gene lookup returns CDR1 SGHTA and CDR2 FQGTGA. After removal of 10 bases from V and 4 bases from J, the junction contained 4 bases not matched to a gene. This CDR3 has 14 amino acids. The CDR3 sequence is CANTGLAGADTQYF. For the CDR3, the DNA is TGTGCCAATACGGGACTAGCGGGAGCAGATACGCAGTATTTT.

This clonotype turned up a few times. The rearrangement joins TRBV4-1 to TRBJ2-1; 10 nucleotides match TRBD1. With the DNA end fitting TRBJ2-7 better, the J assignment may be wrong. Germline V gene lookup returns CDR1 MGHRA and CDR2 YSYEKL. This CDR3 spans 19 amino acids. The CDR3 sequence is CASSQDPKGQGYQFNEQYF. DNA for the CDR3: TGCGCCAGCAGCCAAGATCCAAAGGGACAGGGGTACCAATTCAATGAGCAGTACTTC.

The CDR3 coding sequence is TGTGCCACCAGTGTTGGGGAGACCCAGTACTTC. Protein product: CATSVGETQYF. The chain has TRBV24-1 and TRBJ2-5; D not certain. The CDR3 runs 11 residues. The V gene's germline CDR1 is KGHDR and CDR2 SFDVKD. Trimming pared 5 bases from V and 5 bases from J, leaving 5 bases between.

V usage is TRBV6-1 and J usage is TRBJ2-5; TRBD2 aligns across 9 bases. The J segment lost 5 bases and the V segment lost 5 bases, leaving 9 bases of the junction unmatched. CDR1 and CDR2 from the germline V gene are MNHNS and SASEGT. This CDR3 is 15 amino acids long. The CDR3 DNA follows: TGTGCCAGCAGTTATGGGACTAGCCGGAAGGAGACCCAGTACTTC. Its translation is CASSYGTSRKETQYF.

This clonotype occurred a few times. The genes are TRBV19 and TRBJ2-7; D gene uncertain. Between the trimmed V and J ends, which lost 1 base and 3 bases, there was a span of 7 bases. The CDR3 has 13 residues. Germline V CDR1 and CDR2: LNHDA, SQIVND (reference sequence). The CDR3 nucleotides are TGTGCCAGTAGTATAGGCAGAGTCTACGAGCAGTACTTC. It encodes CASSIGRVYEQYF.

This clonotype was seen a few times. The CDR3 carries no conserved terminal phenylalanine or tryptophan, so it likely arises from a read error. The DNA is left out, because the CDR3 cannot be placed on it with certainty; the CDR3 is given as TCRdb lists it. The CDR3 region is CASSSSTGGTYHPNYGYTFGS. This rearrangement joins TRBV6-5 to TRBJ2-7; the table's D call of TRBD1 was not tested on the DNA. Inclusive of both ends, the CDR3 amounts to 21 amino acids. From germline, CDR1 is MNHEY and CDR2 SVGAGI.

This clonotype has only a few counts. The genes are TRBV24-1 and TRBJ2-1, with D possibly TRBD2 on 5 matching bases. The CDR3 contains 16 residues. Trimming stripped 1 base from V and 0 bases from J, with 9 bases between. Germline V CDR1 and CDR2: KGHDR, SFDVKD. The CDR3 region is CATSDFPGSSYNEQFF. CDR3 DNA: TGTGCCACCAGTGATTTCCCGGGGAGCTCCTACAATGAGCAGTTCTTC.

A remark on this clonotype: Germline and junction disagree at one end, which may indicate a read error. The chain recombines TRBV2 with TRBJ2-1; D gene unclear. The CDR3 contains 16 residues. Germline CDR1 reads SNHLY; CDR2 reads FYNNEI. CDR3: CVSSESRSSSYNEQFF. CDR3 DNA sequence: TGTGTCAGCAGTGAATCGCGGTCGAGCTCCTACAATGAGCAGTTCTTC.

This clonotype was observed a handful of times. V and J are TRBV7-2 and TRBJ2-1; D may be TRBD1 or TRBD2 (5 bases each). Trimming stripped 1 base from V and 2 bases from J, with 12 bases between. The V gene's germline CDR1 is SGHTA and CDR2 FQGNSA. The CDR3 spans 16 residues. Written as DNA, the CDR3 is TGTGCCAGCAGCTTAGGAGGGGTAGTGGCCTACAATGAGCAGTTCTTC. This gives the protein CASSLGGVVAYNEQFF.

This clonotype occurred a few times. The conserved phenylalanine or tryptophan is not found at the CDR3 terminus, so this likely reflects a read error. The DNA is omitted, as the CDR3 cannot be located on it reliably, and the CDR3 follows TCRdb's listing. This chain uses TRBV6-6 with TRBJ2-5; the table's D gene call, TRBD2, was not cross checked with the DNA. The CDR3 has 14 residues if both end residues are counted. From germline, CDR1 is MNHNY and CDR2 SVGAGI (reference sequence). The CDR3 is CASITTTGGYTFGS.

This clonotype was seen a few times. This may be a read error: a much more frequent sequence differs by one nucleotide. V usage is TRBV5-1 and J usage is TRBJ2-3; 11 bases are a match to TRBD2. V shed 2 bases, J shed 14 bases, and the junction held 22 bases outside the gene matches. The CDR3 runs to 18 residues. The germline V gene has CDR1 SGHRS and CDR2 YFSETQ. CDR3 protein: CASSFGLAGGRNTGELYF. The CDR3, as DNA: TGCGCCAGCAGCTTCGGTCTAGCGGGGGGTCGGAACACCGGGGAGCTGTATTTT.

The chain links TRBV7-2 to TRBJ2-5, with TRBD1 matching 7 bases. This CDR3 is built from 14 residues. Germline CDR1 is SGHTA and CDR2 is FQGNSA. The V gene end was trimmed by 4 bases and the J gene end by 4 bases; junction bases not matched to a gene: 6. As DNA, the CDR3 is TGTGCCAGCAGCTCATTACAGGGGCTAGAGACCCAGTACTTC. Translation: CASSSLQGLETQYF.

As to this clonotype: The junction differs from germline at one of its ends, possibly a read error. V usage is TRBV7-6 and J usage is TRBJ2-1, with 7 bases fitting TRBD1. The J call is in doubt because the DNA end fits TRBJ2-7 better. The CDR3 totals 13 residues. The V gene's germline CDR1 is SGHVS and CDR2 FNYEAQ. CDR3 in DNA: TGTGCTAGCAGCCCAGACAGGGTCGGTGAGCAGTACTTC. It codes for CASSPDRVGEQYF.

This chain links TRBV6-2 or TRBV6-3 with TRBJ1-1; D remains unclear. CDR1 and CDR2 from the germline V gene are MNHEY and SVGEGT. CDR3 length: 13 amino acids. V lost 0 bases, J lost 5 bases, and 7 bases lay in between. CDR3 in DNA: TGTGCCAGCAGTTACTCGTTTGCTACTGAAGCTTTCTTT. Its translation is CASSYSFATEAFF.

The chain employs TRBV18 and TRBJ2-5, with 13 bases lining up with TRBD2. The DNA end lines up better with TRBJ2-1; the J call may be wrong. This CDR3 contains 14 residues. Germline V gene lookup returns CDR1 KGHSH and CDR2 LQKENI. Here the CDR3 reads CASSPTSGRDEQFF. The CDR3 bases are TGTGCCAGCTCACCAACTAGCGGGAGGGACGAGCAGTTCTTC.

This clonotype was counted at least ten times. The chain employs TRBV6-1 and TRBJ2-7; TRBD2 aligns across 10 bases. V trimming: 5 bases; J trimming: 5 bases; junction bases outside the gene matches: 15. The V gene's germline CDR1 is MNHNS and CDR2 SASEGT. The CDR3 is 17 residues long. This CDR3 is CASSPSMASGSRDEQYF. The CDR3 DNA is TGTGCCAGCAGTCCAAGTATGGCTAGCGGGAGTAGGGACGAGCAGTACTTC.

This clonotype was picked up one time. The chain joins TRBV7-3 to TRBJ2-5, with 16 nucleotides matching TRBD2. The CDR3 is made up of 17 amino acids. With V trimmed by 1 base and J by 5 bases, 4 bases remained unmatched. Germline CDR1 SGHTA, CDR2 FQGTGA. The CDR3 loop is CASSLMGLAGGPETQYF. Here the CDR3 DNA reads TGTGCCAGCAGCTTAATGGGACTAGCGGGAGGGCCGGAGACCCAGTACTTC.

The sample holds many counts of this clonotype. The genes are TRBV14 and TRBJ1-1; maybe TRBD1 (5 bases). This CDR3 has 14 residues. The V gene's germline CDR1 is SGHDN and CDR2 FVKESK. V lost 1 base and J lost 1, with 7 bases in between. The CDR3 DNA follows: TGTGCCAGCAGCCAAGGGGGCCCGAACACTGAAGCTTTCTTT. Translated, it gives CASSQGGPNTEAFF.

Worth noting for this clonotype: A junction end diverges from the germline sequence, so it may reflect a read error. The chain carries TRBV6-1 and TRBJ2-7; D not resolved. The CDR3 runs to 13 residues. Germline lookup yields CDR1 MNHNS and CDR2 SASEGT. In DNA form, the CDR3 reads TGCGCCAGCCAGCTAGGCCGAGACTACGAGCAGTACTTC. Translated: CASQLGRDYEQYF.

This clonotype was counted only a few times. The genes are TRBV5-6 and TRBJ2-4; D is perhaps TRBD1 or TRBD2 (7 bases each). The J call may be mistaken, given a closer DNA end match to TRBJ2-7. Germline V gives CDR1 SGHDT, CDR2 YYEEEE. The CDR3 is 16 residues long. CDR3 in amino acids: CASSWGWGEGANEQYF. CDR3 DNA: TGTGCCAGCAGCTGGGGGTGGGGGGAGGGGGCCAACGAGCAGTACTTC.

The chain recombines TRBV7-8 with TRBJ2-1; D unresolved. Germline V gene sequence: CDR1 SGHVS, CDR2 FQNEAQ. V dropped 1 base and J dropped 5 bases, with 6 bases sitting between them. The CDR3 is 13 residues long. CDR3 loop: CASSLDANNEQFF. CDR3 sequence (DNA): TGTGCCAGCAGCTTAGACGCAAACAATGAGCAGTTCTTC.

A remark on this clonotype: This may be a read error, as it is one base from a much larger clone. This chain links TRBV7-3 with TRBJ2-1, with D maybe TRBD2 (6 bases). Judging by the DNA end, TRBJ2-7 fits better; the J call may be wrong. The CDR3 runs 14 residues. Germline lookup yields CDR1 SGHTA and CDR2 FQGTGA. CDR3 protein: CASSLGGTSNEQYF. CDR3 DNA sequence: TGTGCCAGCAGCTTAGGGGGGACTTCCAATGAGCAGTACTTC.